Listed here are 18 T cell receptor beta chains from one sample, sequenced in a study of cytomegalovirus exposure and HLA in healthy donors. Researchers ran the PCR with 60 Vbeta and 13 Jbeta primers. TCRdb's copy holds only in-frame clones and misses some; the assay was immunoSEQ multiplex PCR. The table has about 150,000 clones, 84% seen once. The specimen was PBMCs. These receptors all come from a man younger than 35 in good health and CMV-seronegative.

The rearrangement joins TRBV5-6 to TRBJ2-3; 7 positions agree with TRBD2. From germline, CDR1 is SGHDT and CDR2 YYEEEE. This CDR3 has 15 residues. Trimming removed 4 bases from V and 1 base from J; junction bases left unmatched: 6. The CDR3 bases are TGTGCCAGCAGCCCAAGCGGGACCCGCACAGATACGCAGTATTTT. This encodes CASSPSGTRTDTQYF.

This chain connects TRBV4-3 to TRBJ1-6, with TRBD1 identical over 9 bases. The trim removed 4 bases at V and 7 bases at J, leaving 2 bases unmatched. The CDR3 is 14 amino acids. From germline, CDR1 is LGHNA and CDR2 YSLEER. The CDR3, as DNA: TGCGCCAGCAGCCCCGGGACAGGGAATTCACCCCTCCACTTT. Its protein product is CASSPGTGNSPLHF.

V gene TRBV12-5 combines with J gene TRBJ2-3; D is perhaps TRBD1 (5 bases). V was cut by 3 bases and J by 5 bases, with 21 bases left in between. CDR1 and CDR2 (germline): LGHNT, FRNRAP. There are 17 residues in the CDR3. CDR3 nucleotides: TGTGCTAGTGGTTTAGCCTCGGCTAGGGGCGTCAAAGATACGCAGTATTTT. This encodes CASGLASARGVKDTQYF.

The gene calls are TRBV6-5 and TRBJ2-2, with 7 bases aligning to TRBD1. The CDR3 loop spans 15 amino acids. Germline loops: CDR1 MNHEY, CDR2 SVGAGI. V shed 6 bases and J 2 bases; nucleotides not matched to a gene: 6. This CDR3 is CASSDRVGNTGELFF. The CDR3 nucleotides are TGTGCCAGCAGCGACAGGGTCGGAAACACCGGGGAGCTGTTTTTT.

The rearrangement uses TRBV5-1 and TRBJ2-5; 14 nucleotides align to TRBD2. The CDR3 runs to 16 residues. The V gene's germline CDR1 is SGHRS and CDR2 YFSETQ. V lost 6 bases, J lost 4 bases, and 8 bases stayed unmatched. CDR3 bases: TGCGCCAGCATGCCGGGACTAGCGGGAGTCGGAGAGACCCAGTACTTC. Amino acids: CASMPGLAGVGETQYF.

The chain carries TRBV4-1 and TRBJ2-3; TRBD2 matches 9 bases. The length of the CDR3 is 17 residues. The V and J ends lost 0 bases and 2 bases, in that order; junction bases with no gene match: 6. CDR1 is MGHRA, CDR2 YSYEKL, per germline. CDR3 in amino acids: CASSQERLAGNTDTQYF. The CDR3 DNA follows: TGCGCCAGCAGCCAAGAAAGGCTAGCGGGAAACACAGATACGCAGTATTTT.

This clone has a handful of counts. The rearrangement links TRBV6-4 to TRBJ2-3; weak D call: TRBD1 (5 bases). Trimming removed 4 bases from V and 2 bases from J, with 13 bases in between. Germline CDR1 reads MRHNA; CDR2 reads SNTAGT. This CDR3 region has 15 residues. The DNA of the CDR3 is TGTGCCAGCAGTGCAGGGCAGGAGAACACAGATACGCAGTATTTT. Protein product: CASSAGQENTDTQYF.

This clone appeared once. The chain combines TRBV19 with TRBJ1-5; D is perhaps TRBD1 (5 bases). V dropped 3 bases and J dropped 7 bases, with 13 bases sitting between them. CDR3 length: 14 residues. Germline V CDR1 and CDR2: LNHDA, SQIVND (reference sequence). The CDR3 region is CASSIDPRGQPQHF. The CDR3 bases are TGTGCCAGTAGTATTGACCCGCGGGGGCAGCCCCAGCATTTT.

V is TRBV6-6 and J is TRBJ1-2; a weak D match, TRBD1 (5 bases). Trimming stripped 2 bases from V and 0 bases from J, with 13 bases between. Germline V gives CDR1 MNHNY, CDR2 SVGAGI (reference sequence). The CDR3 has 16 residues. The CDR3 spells CASSYPPGHTNYGYTF. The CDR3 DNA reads TGTGCCAGCAGTTACCCCCCCGGACATACTAACTATGGCTACACCTTC.

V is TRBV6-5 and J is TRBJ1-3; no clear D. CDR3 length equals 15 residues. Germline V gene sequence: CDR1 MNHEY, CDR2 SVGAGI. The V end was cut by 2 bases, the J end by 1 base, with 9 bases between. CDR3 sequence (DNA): TGTGCCAGCAGTTACAACCACCTATCTGGAAACACCATATATTTT. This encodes CASSYNHLSGNTIYF.

The CDR3 bases are TGCGCCAGCAGCTTGGGGCGGGGGGGCCTCAATGAGCAGTTCTTC. Protein sequence: CASSLGRGGLNEQFF. V is TRBV5-1 and J is TRBJ2-1; 9 bases line up with TRBD2. From germline, CDR1 is SGHRS and CDR2 YFSETQ. The CDR3 spans 15 residues. Trimming removed 0 bases from V and 6 bases from J; junction bases left unmatched: 4.

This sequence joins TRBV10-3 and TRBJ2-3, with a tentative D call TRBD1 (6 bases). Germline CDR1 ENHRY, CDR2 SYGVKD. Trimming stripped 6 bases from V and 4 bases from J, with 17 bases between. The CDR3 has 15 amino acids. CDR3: CAISPGHAEADTQYF. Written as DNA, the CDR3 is TGTGCCATCAGCCCGGGACACGCGGAGGCAGATACGCAGTATTTT.

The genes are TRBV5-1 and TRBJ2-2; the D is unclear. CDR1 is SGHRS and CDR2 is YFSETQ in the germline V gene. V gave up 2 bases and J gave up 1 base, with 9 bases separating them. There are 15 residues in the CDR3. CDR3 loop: CASSLISRNTGELFF. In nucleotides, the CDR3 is TGCGCCAGCAGCTTAATTAGCCGGAACACCGGGGAGCTGTTTTTT.

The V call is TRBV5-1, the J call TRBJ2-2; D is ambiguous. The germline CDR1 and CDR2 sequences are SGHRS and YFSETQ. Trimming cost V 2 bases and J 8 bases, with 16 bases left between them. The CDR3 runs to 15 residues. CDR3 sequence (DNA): TGCGCCAGCAGCTTCCCCTCATCCCGGCGGGGGGAGCTGTTTTTT. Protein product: CASSFPSSRRGELFF.

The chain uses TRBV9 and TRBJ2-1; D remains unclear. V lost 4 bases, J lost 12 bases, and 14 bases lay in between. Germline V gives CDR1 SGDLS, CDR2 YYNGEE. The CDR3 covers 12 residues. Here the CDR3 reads CASSNAGLRQFF. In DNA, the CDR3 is TGTGCCAGCAGCAACGCAGGCTTGAGGCAGTTCTTC.

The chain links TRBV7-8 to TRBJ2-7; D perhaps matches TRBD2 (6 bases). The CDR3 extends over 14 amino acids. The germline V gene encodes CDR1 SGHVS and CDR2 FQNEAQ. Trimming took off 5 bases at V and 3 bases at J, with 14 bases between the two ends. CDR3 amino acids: CASSHGTYRYEQYF. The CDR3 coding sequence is TGTGCCAGCAGCCATGGGACTTACCGCTACGAGCAGTACTTC.

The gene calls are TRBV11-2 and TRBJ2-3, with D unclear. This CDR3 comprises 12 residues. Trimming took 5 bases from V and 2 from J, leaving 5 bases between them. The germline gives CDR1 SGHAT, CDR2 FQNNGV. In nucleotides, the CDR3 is TGTGCCAGCAGCAGCTCCACAGATACGCAGTATTTT. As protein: CASSSSTDTQYF. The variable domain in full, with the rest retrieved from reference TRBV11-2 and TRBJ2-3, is EAGVAQSPRYKIIEKRQSVAFWCNPISGHATLYWYQQILGQGPKLLIQFQNNGVVDDSQLPKDRFSAERLKGVDSTLKIQPAKLEDSAVYLCASSSSTDTQYFGPGTRLTVL.

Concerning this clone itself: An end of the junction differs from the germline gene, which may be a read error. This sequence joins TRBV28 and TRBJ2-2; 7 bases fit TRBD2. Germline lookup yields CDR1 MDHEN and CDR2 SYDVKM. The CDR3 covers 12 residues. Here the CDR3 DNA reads TGTGCCAGCAGTTTATTCAGCGGGGAGCCGTTTTTT. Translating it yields CASSLFSGEPFF.